Here is one T cell receptor (beta chain) with its context. The antigen remains undetermined. The data stem from a study of blood T cells in healthy people across ages. Study-level results: There was no known CMV status for donors, so expanded clonotype changes were possibly confounded. In long-lived donors, naive CD4+ cell counts and diversity exceeded those of aged donors.

Whenever a sample was processed, at least 6 million PBMCs were isolated. Primers used in a second PCR of about 6 to 11 cycles were a sample-barcoded 5' primer and a J-beta primer mix. Each single sample gave us at least 2.5 million CDR3-containing paired-end reads. TCRdb reprocessed the 5' RACE reads with MiXCR, giving one entry per CDR3 protein. The profile shows over 1,500,000 distinct CDR3 sequences, 35% to 50% of them singletons. Trimming shortened V by 1 base and J by 4 bases, and 11 bases separated the two germline ends. This CDR3 is 15 amino acids long. Germline V CDR1 and CDR2: SGHVS, FQNEAQ. The TCR was taken from a human donor in good health. The chain employs TRBV7-8 and TRBJ2-1; D is ambiguous. Sequenced: blood. DNA for the CDR3: TGTGCCAGCAGCTTAGGAGACGTCAGTTACAATGAGCAGTTCTTC. It specifies CASSLGDVSYNEQFF.